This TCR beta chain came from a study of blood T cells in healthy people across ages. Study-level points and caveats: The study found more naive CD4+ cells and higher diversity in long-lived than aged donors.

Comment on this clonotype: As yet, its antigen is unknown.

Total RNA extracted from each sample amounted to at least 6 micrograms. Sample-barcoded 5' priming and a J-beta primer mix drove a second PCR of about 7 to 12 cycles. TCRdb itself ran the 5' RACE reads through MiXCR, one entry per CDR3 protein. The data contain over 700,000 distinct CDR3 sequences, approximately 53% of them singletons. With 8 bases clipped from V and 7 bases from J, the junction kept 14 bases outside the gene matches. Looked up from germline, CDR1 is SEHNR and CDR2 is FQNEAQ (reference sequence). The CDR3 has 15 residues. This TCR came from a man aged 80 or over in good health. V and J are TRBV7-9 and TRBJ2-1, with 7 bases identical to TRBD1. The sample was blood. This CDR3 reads CASFKGTTGPNEQFF. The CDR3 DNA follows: TGTGCCAGCTTCAAGGGGACGACAGGGCCTAATGAGCAGTTCTTC.